The present entry profiles one T cell receptor beta chain with its context. No antigen is known for it. These data come from a study of shared clonotypes between healthy human individuals. In the CD4+ fraction, cells were divided into CD45RA+ naive and CD45RA-negative memory subsets. Sequencing used immunoSEQ multiplex PCR; TCRdb keeps in-frame clones, though not all of them. The table shows roughly 2.2 million clones, with 92% occurring only once. Broader study findings: It was only blood that was sampled, and tissue repertoires likely differ.

V lost 4 bases to trimming and J lost 6 bases, with 12 bases between them. The CDR3 extends over 13 amino acids. Per germline, CDR1 MGHRA and CDR2 YSYEKL. The sample consisted of naive CD4+ T cells from PBMCs. The subset is: CD45RA+ positively selected. The sequence derives from a man between 18 and 35 years old in good health. Some clones in this sample may be carry-over from other donors' samples. The genes are TRBV4-1 and TRBJ1-1; D not certain. The CDR3 sequence is CASSPISVPEAFF. For the CDR3, the DNA is TGCGCCAGCAGCCCAATCTCGGTCCCTGAAGCTTTCTTT.